The 26 T cell receptor beta chains presented below share a single source sample, sequenced in a study of regulatory T cells in long-lasting Graves disease. According to the study, TCR beta libraries were built with iRepertoire HTBI primers and CDR3-region Arm-PCR. TCRdb reprocessed the multiplex PCR reads with MiXCR, giving one entry per CDR3 protein. The table has 200,000 to 300,000 distinct CDR3 sequences, roughly a fifth seen once. Time point in this sample: newly diagnosed GD, antithyroid drugs for less than 3 months. From RNA extracted from PBMCs, the TCR library was made. This specimen was peripheral blood mononuclear cells (PBMCs), taken at new diagnosis, from a patient treated with antithyroid drugs. These receptors were taken from a female donor with Graves disease.

Remarks on this clonotype: A much more abundant neighbour one base away suggests this may be a read error. This rearrangement joins TRBV6-5 to TRBJ2-3, with D tentatively TRBD2 (7 bases). Near its end, the DNA agrees better with TRBJ2-5, so the J call may be wrong. The CDR3 loop spans 15 amino acids. The germline gives CDR1 MNHEY, CDR2 SVGAGI. The DNA for the CDR3 is TGTGCCAGCAGTTACCTCGGGGGGCGCGGGGAGACCCAGTACTTC. This encodes CASSYLGGRGETQYF.

This clonotype was observed many times. The chain employs TRBV7-3 and TRBJ2-5; D is possibly TRBD1 or TRBD2 (5 bases each). Trimming cost V 2 bases and J 4 bases, with 14 bases left between them. The CDR3 has 15 residues. Looked up from germline, CDR1 is SGHTA and CDR2 is FQGTGA. The CDR3 nucleotides read TGTGCCAGCAGCTTATTAGGGACCCGGGGAGAGACCCAGTACTTC. This sequence encodes CASSLLGTRGETQYF.

As to this clonotype: This sequence may be a read error, since a much larger clone differs from it by one base. The V gene is TRBV4-3, the J gene TRBJ1-2; D is perhaps TRBD1 (6 bases). V lost 8 bases and J lost 6, with 16 bases in between. In germline, CDR1 is LGHNA, CDR2 YSLEER. The CDR3 loop spans 13 amino acids. CDR3 residues: CASCPEGGHGYTF. In nucleotides, the CDR3 is TGCGCCAGCTGCCCTGAGGGGGGGCATGGCTACACCTTC.

The table lists this clonotype with many counts. The chain carries TRBV6-1 and TRBJ1-1; D gene ambiguous. Germline assignment: CDR1 MNHNS and CDR2 SASEGT. CDR3 length: 19 amino acids. V dropped 6 bases and J dropped 2 bases, with 28 bases sitting between them. The CDR3 nucleotides are TGTGCCAGCAGGGATTCGGGCCAGGACTTCATAACGCTAAACACTGAAGCTTTCTTT. It yields the protein CASRDSGQDFITLNTEAFF.

This clonotype has ten or more counts. V and J are TRBV20-1 and TRBJ2-7; D is perhaps TRBD2 (5 bases). The CDR3 is 11 amino acids. V dropped 6 bases and J dropped 2 bases, with 8 bases sitting between them. CDR1 is DFQATT, CDR2 SNEGSKA, per germline (reference sequence). CDR3 loop: CSATGTYEQYF. Here the CDR3 DNA reads TGCAGTGCGACGGGGACCTACGAGCAGTACTTC.

This clonotype has a count of ten or more. The chain has TRBV7-2 and TRBJ2-4; D tentatively reads TRBD1 or TRBD2 (5 bases each). CDR1 and CDR2 from the germline V gene are SGHTA and FQGNSA. Trimming took off 5 bases at V and 6 bases at J, with 14 bases between the two ends. There are 14 residues in the CDR3. In DNA, the CDR3 is TGTGCCAGCAGCCGAGGGGCGGGCGGAAACATTCAGTACTTC. Translated, it gives CASSRGAGGNIQYF.

This clonotype has at least ten counts. The J gene is TRBJ2-3, the V gene TRBV19, with D tentatively TRBD1 or TRBD2 (6 bases each). The V gene's germline CDR1 is LNHDA and CDR2 SQIVND (reference sequence). The V and J ends lost 6 bases and 6 bases respectively, with 16 bases between them. There are 14 residues in the CDR3. The CDR3: CASRQQGLPDTQYF. The CDR3 coding sequence is TGTGCCAGTAGGCAACAGGGACTCCCGGATACGCAGTATTTT.

Points on this clonotype: Only one base separates this from a far larger clonotype, so it likely reflects a read error. V usage is TRBV2 and J usage is TRBJ2-7, with 7 nucleotides matching TRBD2. V lost 6 bases and J lost 2; bases outside the gene matches: 10. The V gene's germline CDR1 is SNHLY and CDR2 FYNNEI. This CDR3 is 15 amino acids long. The CDR3 nucleotides read TGTGCCAGCAGCCCTCCCGCGGGAGATACCTACGAGCAGTACTTC. It translates to CASSPPAGDTYEQYF. The complete variable domain, with remaining parts taken from reference TRBV2 and TRBJ2-7, reads EPEVTQTPSHQVTQMGQEVILRCVPISNHLYFYWYRQILGQKVEFLVSFYNNEISEKSEIFDDQFSVERPDGSNFTLKIRSTKLEDSAMYFCASSPPAGDTYEQYFGPGTRLTVT.

Comment on this clonotype: Just one base apart from a much larger clone, this may be a read error. This sequence joins TRBV7-3 and TRBJ2-7; 9 positions agree with TRBD1. The CDR3 sequence is 15 residues long. The germline gives CDR1 SGHTA, CDR2 FQGTGA. Germline trimming cut 8 bases from V and 7 bases from J; bases unmatched to any gene: 15. The CDR3 coding sequence is TGTGCCAGCTCACGAGGGACAGGGAAAGGCAATGAGCAGTACTTC. Translated: CASSRGTGKGNEQYF.

This clonotype has ten or more counts. The chain is built from TRBV7-2 and TRBJ2-7; 14 bases line up with TRBD2. This CDR3 region has 15 residues. Germline lookup yields CDR1 SGHTA and CDR2 FQGNSA. J gave up 3 bases and V 5 bases, and 3 bases lay outside the gene matches. Written as DNA, the CDR3 is TGTGCCAGCAGCCTGACTAGCGGGGGGGGCTACGAGCAGTACTTC. This encodes CASSLTSGGGYEQYF.

Concerning this clonotype itself: Only one base separates this from a far larger clonotype, so it likely reflects a read error. The chain combines TRBV28 with TRBJ2-5; 7 bases line up with TRBD1. Judging by the DNA end, TRBJ2-1 fits better; the J call may be wrong. Looked up from germline, CDR1 is MDHEN and CDR2 is SYDVKM. There are 15 residues in the CDR3. CDR3 in DNA: TGTGCCAGCAGTTTAGTACGGACAGGCCGCTACGAGCAGTTCTTC. It specifies CASSLVRTGRYEQFF.

In its sample, this clonotype was seen many times. CDR3 coding DNA: TGTGCCAGCAGAGCGGGACTGAGCTATGGCTACACCTTC. This codes for CASRAGLSYGYTF. The chain is built from TRBV6-1 and TRBJ1-2; D possibly corresponds to TRBD1 (5 bases). CDR3 length: 13 residues. Germline V gives CDR1 MNHNS, CDR2 SASEGT. V was trimmed by 6 bases and J by 4 bases, leaving 12 bases between them.

This clonotype appeared many times. The chain couples TRBV20-1 to TRBJ2-7, with 11 bases that match TRBD2. In germline, CDR1 is DFQATT, CDR2 SNEGSKA (reference sequence). V trimming: 0 bases; J trimming: 6 bases; junction bases outside the gene matches: 10. This CDR3 comprises 16 residues. The DNA of the CDR3 is TGCAGTGCTAGAGATGGCGATAGCGGGAGGGCCGGCGAGCAGTACTTC. Translation gives CSARDGDSGRAGEQYF.

Ten or more counts support this clonotype. The rearrangement links TRBV2 to TRBJ1-5, with a weak D call TRBD1 (6 bases). Germline-derived CDR1 and CDR2 are SNHLY and FYNNEI. The CDR3 totals 15 residues. V gave up 5 bases and J gave up 7 bases, with 18 bases separating them. The CDR3 protein is CASSPGGGNRQPQHF. The CDR3 nucleotides read TGTGCCAGCAGTCCGGGGGGGGGCAACAGGCAGCCCCAGCATTTT.

The CDR3 loop reads CASSRERTSGNNEQFF. The CDR3 DNA follows: TGTGCCAGCAGCCGAGAAAGGACTAGCGGGAACAATGAGCAGTTCTTC. J is TRBJ2-1 and V is TRBV11-2, with 12 bases that match TRBD2. With V trimmed by 5 bases and J by 5 bases, 7 bases remained unmatched. The CDR3 is 16 amino acids. CDR1 and CDR2 from the germline V gene are SGHAT and FQNNGV.

In regard to this clonotype: A clone one base away is much larger, so this may be a read error. The chain joins TRBV7-8 to TRBJ2-3; D gene unclear. With the DNA end fitting TRBJ2-5 better, the J assignment may be wrong. Germline V gives CDR1 SGHVS, CDR2 FQNEAQ. The CDR3 consists of 13 residues. DNA of the CDR3: TGTGCCAGCAGTAACCCGGTTTTTGGGACCCAGTACTTC. Translating it yields CASSNPVFGTQYF.

On this clonotype itself: With only one base between it and a far larger clone, this is likely a read error. The chain employs TRBV11-1 and TRBJ2-5, with D unresolved. Per germline, CDR1 SGHAT and CDR2 FQDESV (reference sequence). This CDR3 contains 13 residues. Trimming removed 3 bases at V and 6 bases at J, with 11 bases between. CDR3 DNA sequence: TGTGCCAGCAGCTTCGACACCTCCAAGACCCAGTACTTC. Translation: CASSFDTSKTQYF.

This clonotype was seen only a few times. The CDR3 protein is CASSPPWDGEPNEKLFF. The CDR3 DNA reads TGTGCCAGCTCACCACCGTGGGATGGAGAACCAAATGAAAAACTGTTTTTT. The chain recombines TRBV18 with TRBJ1-4; no definite D call. Trimming removed 0 bases at V and 5 bases at J, with 16 bases between. CDR3 length: 17 amino acids. CDR1 is KGHSH and CDR2 is LQKENI in the germline V gene.

This clonotype has a count of ten or more. The chain links TRBV4-1 to TRBJ2-3, with 12 positions matching TRBD2. Unmatched junction bases numbered 3, after V lost 2 bases and J lost 6 bases. The CDR3 consists of 15 residues. Germline V gene data show CDR1 as MGHRA and CDR2 as YSYEKL. The CDR3 DNA is TGCGCCAGCAGCCAACGGACTAGCGGGGCGGATACGCAGTATTTT. The encoded protein is CASSQRTSGADTQYF.

This chain links TRBV11-3 with TRBJ2-2, with D unresolved. The germline CDR1 and CDR2 sequences are SGHNT and YENEEA. This CDR3 comprises 16 residues. The V end lost 1 base, the J end lost 0 bases, and 9 bases lay between the germline ends. CDR3: CASSLGAVANTGELFF. CDR3 nucleotides: TGTGCCAGCAGCTTAGGGGCTGTCGCGAACACCGGGGAGCTGTTTTTT.

This clonotype was recorded at least ten times. V and J are TRBV4-2 and TRBJ2-7; D possibly corresponds to TRBD1 (6 bases). Germline assignment: CDR1 LGHNA and CDR2 YNFKEQ. The CDR3 runs 14 residues. The ends were cut back, 5 bases at V and 6 bases at J, with 17 bases in the middle. The CDR3 nucleotides read TGTGCCAGCAGCGACCGGGACAAGGCCCTCGAGCAGTACTTC. Translation: CASSDRDKALEQYF.

This clonotype was seen ten or more times. This rearrangement joins TRBV2 to TRBJ1-2; D is possibly TRBD1 (6 bases). This CDR3 has 13 residues. Between the trimmed V and J ends, which lost 7 bases and 0 bases, there was a span of 9 bases. Germline-derived CDR1 and CDR2 are SNHLY and FYNNEI. CDR3 sequence: CASKGVTNYGYTF. CDR3 nucleotides: TGTGCCAGCAAGGGGGTCACTAACTATGGCTACACCTTC.

J is TRBJ2-3 and V is TRBV5-1, with 7 bases that match TRBD2. Germline lookup yields CDR1 SGHRS and CDR2 YFSETQ. The CDR3 totals 15 residues. V shed 2 bases and J 5 bases; nucleotides not matched to a gene: 8. This CDR3 reads CASSFGGSGGDTQYF. The DNA for the CDR3 is TGCGCCAGCAGCTTTGGCGGGAGCGGTGGAGATACGCAGTATTTT.

The table lists this clonotype with many counts. The chain couples TRBV2 to TRBJ2-7; 7 bases are shared with TRBD1. The CDR3 runs to 14 residues. Germline CDR1 reads SNHLY; CDR2 reads FYNNEI. With 6 bases clipped from V and 2 bases from J, the junction kept 7 bases outside the gene matches. The CDR3, as DNA: TGTGCCAGCAGGTCCGGGACAGCCACCTACGAGCAGTACTTC. Translation: CASRSGTATYEQYF.

As to this clonotype: Since a far larger clone is one base different, this is likely a read error. J is TRBJ2-5 and V is TRBV7-9, with D possibly being TRBD2 (6 bases). The closer fit of TRBJ2-1 to the DNA end suggests the J call may be wrong. Germline V gene sequence: CDR1 SEHNR, CDR2 FQNEAQ (reference sequence). The CDR3 is 13 residues long. The DNA for the CDR3 is TGTGCCAGCAGCGGGACTGACTACAATGAGCAGTTCTTC. Its protein is CASSGTDYNEQFF.

This clonotype appeared a few times. The CDR3 end shows no conserved phenylalanine or tryptophan, and so a read error is likely. The V gene is TRBV5-6, the J gene TRBJ2-1; D is unclear. This CDR3 contains 12 residues. V lost 2 bases to trimming and J lost 5 bases, with 5 bases between them. In germline, CDR1 is SGHDT, CDR2 YYEEEE. CDR3 region: CASSFNNNEQFL. The CDR3 DNA follows: TGTGCCAGCAGCTTCAACAACAATGAGCAGTTCCTC.